The T cell receptor (beta chain) described here comes from a study of regulatory T cells in long-lasting Graves disease (TCRdb year 2021). Broadly, across the study: Antithyroid drugs had been taken for less than 3 months by newly diagnosed Graves' disease patients. Persistent Graves' disease patients were compared with newly diagnosed Graves' disease patients by peripheral blood TCR sequencing and RNA sequencing. The study was conducted in China and was registered as a clinical trial. A total of about 33 samples underwent TCR sequencing, from 13 patients with persistent Graves' disease and some 20 patients with newly diagnosed Graves' disease.

The germline V gene specifies SQVTM as CDR1 and ANQGSEA as CDR2. V has 4 bases trimmed and J has 4 bases trimmed; junction bases matching no gene number 5. The CDR3 holds 14 amino acids from the cysteine to the phenylalanine. The kept DNA is CDR3 alone, 42 bases in frame from the first base. Library construction relied on multiplex PCR. These reads were obtained on an Illumina HiSeq 4000. To build TCR beta libraries, CDR3 regions were amplified by Arm-PCR using iRepertoire HTBI primers. Before sequencing, the PCR products underwent gel purification. In the original analysis: Gene usage analysis of CDR3 amino acid clonotypes relied on the approximately 62 TRBV and around 13 TRBJ segments identified across samples. COPE and FqMerger were used to merge the filtered high-quality paired reads into contigs. Contigs were aligned with BLAST to IMGT TRBV, TRBD and TRBJ reference genes, and CDR3 was defined per IMGT. Highly expanded clones were defined as clonotypes with a frequency above 0.1%. Shannon entropy served as the measure of repertoire diversity, while the Gini coefficient captured V-J evenness. Clonotypes shared by more than one individual were considered public. TCRdb handled the public reads itself, with Q25 trimming in fastp and clone calling in MiXCR, and kept productive beta chains. Entries are consolidated by CDR3 protein sequence, retaining the most common genes and DNA. Clone size and V and J calls follow TCRdb, not the original study. In all, the sample holds about 520,000 distinct CDR3 sequences, and 12% of those were seen once. 7.5% to 9% of the sample rests with the top ten.

Overall results and qualifications from the work: A larger number of public clonotypes was shared among persistent patients (around 3,000) than among newly diagnosed patients (around 880). TRBV28, TRBJ1-2 and TRBJ2-5 were preferentially used in persistent disease, while TRBV20-1 and TRBJ2-1 were favored in newly diagnosed disease. Only the TCR beta chain was sequenced and analyzed. Compared with newly diagnosed patients, persistent Graves' disease patients had lower TCR Shannon entropy and fewer highly expanded clones, which suggests clonal expansion. As a limitation, the authors acknowledged that the small sample size may reduce accuracy. Only peripheral blood was studied, because thyroid tissue, the primary lesion, was inaccessible.

The time point label corresponds to: newly diagnosed GD, antithyroid drugs for less than 3 months. For both TCR sequencing and RNA sequencing, RNA was extracted from PBMCs in TRIzol. The diagnosis of Graves' disease followed American Thyroid Association guidelines. The patients came from an endocrinology department in Xi'an, China. Each patient gave about 8.1 milliliters of peripheral blood, collected in an EDTA anticoagulant tube. Ficoll Paque Plus density gradient separation was used to isolate PBMCs, and no further T cell sorting was done. An Agilent 2100 Bioanalyzer and agarose gel were used to check RNA quality, while a NanoDrop 2000 measured RNA concentration. As to this clonotype: Its antigen remains undetermined. No base qualities exist here, and no much larger clone lies one base off it.

A further study also used this sample, focusing on T cells in Graves' hyperthyroidism and ophthalmopathy. Per the second study: A patient counted as having stable Graves' hyperthyroidism if no progression to ophthalmopathy occurred over 18 months of follow-up. The hyperthyroidism patients were between 18 and 65 years old and newly diagnosed, with a disease duration of less than 2 months. Exclusion was applied to patients with uncontrolled infections, other autoimmune diseases, pregnancy or lactation. Diagnoses were established on the basis of clinical symptoms, serum thyroxine and TRAb, thyroid ultrasound, and orbital computed tomography. A first-round RT-PCR of the TCR CDR3 used the HTBI primer set with the Qiagen OneStep RT-PCR kit. Most expanded thyroid clonotypes (frequency above 0.001) were also detected in blood, suggesting blood repertoires may reflect thyroid immune responses. A model built on a 13 V-J signature distinguished ophthalmopathy from stable hyperthyroidism, reaching roughly 88% sensitivity and 81.08% specificity in cross-validation and 80%/75% in testing. In validation, progression to ophthalmopathy was predicted by the model with 55% to 71% sensitivity and approximately 78% specificity, a median of about 6.4 months before onset. TCR V-J signatures able to tell the groups apart were searched for in a discovery cohort of approximately 95 patients, of whom over 40 had Graves' ophthalmopathy and about 60 had stable Graves' hyperthyroidism. Prospective prediction of ophthalmopathy was tested in an independent validation cohort of 18 to 20 hyperthyroidism patients and 17 patients who later progressed to ophthalmopathy. The 85 to 100 discovery patients were randomly split 7:3 into training and test sets. Thyroid tissue and blood T-cell repertoires from more than five Graves' hyperthyroidism patients were also compared in the study. After sampling, hyperthyroidism patients received methimazole starting at 30 mg daily, and ophthalmopathy patients received high-dose intravenous methylprednisolone. The libraries were constructed in a second round of multiplex PCR and then size-selected and purified. Libraries were sequenced paired-end with 100 bp reads on an Illumina HiSeq2000. Raw data were processed with SOAPnuke, discarding reads with adapters, uncalled bases, mean Phred below 15, or no exact constant-primer or identifier match. COPE v1.2.5 was used to merge high-quality paired reads, and clonotypes were defined as unique nucleotide sequences. MiTCR v1.1 was used to align clonotypes to the IMGT TRBV, TRBD and TRBJ reference segments. The analysis included only V-J combinations with a frequency above 0.0001, which together covered around 99% of the repertoires. The TCS score was defined as F50 (clonal expansion) divided by E x V (chaos), with BLOSUM62-based TCRdist calculated between CDR3 peptides within each V-J. Welch's t-statistics and random forest reduced 450 to 600 V-J features to roughly 13, which were used in a naive Bayes classifier (R e1071). No statistical method was used to fix the sample size in advance, and group allocation was not hidden from the investigators. The paper reports TCR Vbeta CDR3 sequencing of approximately 140 peripheral blood samples: approximately 41 ophthalmopathy, around 80 hyperthyroidism and around 17 progressor patients.

Sequencing was performed on peripheral blood mononuclear cells (PBMCs), taken at new diagnosis, from a patient treated with antithyroid drugs. The clonotype was recovered from a woman in her 30s with Graves disease. Donor details come from another sample of the same person, matched by shared clones. The rearrangement combines TRBV29-1 with TRBJ2-7; 12 bases in the junction line up with TRBD2. The CDR3 region has the sequence CSVVRLAGAYEQYF. At the DNA level, the sequence is TGCAGCGTTGTTAGACTAGCGGGAGCATACGAGCAGTACTTC.